This record looks at one TCR beta chain sequence and its context. The data originate from a study of blood T cell repertoires in COVID-19. Profiled with immunoSEQ multiplex PCR; TCRdb holds only in-frame clones, not every one. The sample carries around 300,000 clones, around 89% recorded once. V was trimmed by 0 bases and J by 7 bases, leaving 10 bases between them. The CDR3 consists of 14 residues. Germline CDR1 is SNHLY and CDR2 is FYNNEI. The material sequenced was peripheral blood. The clonotype comes from a woman aged 25 to 45 with COVID-19, enrolled during active disease. This chain connects TRBV2 to TRBJ1-5, with a tentative D call TRBD1 (5 bases). CDR3 amino acids: CASSEAGPLQPQHF. The DNA for the CDR3 is TGTGCCAGCAGTGAAGCGGGGCCCCTACAGCCCCAGCATTTT.